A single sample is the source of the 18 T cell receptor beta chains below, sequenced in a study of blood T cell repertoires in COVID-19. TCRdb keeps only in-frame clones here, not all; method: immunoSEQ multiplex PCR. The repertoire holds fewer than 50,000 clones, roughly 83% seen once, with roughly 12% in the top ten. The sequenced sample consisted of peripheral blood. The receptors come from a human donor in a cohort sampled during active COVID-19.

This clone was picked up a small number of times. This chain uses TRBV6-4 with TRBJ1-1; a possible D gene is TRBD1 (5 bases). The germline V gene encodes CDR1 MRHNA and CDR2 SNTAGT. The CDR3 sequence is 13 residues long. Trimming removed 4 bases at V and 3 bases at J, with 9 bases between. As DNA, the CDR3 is TGTGCCAGCAGTGCCGACAGTTACACTGAAGCTTTCTTT. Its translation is CASSADSYTEAFF.

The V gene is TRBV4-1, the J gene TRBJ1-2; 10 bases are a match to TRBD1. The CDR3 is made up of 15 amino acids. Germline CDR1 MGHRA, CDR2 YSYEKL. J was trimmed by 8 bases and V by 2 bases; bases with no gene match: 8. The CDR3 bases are TGCGCCAGCAGCCAAACGGGACAGGGGTTGGACGGCTACACCTTC. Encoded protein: CASSQTGQGLDGYTF.

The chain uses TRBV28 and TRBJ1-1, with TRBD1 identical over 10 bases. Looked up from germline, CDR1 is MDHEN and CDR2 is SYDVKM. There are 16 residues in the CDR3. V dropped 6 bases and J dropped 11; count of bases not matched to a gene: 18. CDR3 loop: CASSGVGQGPVRVAFF. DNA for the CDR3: TGTGCCAGCAGCGGGGTGGGACAGGGGCCTGTAAGGGTGGCTTTCTTT. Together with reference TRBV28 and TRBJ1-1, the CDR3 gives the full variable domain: DVKVTQSSRYLVKRTGEKVFLECVQDMDHENMFWYRQDPGLGLRLIYFSYDVKMKEKGDIPEGYSVSREKKERFSLILESASTNQTSMYLCASSGVGQGPVRVAFFGQGTRLTVV.

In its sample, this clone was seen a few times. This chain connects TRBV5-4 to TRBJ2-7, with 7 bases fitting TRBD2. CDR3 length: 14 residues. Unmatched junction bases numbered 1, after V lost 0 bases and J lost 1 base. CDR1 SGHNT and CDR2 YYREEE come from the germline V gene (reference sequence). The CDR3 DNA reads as TGTGCCAGCAGCTTGGAGGGACTATCCTACGAGCAGTACTTC. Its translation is CASSLEGLSYEQYF.

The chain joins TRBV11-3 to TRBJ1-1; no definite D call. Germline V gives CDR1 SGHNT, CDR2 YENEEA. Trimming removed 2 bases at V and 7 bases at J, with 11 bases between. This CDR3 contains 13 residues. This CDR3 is CASSLSPAGEAFF. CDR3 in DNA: TGTGCCAGCAGCTTATCCCCGGCGGGTGAAGCTTTCTTT.

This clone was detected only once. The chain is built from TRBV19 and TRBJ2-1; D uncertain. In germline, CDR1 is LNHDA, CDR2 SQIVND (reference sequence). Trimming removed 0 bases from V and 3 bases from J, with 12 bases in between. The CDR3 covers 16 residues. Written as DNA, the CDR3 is TGTGCCAGTAGTATAGATACTCGGGTCCTCTACAATGAGCAGTTCTTC. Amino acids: CASSIDTRVLYNEQFF. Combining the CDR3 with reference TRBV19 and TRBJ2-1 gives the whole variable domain DGGITQSPKYLFRKEGQNVTLSCEQNLNHDAMYWYRQDPGQGLRLIYYSQIVNDFQKGDIAEGYSVSREKKESFPLTVTSAQKNPTAFYLCASSIDTRVLYNEQFFGPGTRLTVL.

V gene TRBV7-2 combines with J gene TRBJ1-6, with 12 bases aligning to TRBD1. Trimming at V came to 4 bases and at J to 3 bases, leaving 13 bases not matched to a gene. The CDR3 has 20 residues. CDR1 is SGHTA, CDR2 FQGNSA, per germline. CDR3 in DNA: TGTGCCAGCAGCTCAGCCGGGACAGGGGGCCTTGCCCACTATAATTCACCCCTCCACTTT. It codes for CASSSAGTGGLAHYNSPLHF.

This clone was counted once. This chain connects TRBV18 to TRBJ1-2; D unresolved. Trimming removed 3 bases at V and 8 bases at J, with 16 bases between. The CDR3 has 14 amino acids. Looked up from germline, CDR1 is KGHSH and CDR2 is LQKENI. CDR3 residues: CASSPIDTSLGYTF. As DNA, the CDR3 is TGTGCCAGCTCACCGATTGACACTAGTCTCGGCTACACCTTC.

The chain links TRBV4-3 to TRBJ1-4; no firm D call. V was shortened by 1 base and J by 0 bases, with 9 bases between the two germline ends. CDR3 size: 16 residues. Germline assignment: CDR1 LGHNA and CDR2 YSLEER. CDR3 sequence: CASSQGTGATNEKLFF. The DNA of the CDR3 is TGCGCCAGCAGCCAAGGCACCGGTGCAACTAATGAAAAACTGTTTTTT.

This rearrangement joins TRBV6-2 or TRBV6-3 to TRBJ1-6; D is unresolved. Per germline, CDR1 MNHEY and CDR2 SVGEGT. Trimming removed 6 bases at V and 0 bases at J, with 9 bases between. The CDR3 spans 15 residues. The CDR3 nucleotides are TGTGCCAGCAGCCCAAGGAGCTCCTATAATTCACCCCTCCACTTT. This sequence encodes CASSPRSSYNSPLHF.

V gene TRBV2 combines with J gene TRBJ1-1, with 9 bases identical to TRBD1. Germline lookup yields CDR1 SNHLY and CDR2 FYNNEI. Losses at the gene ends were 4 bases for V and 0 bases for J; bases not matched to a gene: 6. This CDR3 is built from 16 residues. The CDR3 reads CASSVWGTGMNTEAFF. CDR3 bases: TGTGCCAGCAGTGTTTGGGGGACAGGGATGAACACTGAAGCTTTCTTT. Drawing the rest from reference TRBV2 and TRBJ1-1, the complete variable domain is EPEVTQTPSHQVTQMGQEVILRCVPISNHLYFYWYRQILGQKVEFLVSFYNNEISEKSEIFDDQFSVERPDGSNFTLKIRSTKLEDSAMYFCASSVWGTGMNTEAFFGQGTRLTVV.

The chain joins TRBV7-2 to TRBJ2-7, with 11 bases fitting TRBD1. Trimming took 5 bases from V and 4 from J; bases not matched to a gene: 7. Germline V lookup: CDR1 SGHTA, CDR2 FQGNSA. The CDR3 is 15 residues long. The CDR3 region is CASSMTGTGGYEQYF. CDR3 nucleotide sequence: TGTGCCAGCAGCATGACCGGGACAGGGGGTTACGAGCAGTACTTC.

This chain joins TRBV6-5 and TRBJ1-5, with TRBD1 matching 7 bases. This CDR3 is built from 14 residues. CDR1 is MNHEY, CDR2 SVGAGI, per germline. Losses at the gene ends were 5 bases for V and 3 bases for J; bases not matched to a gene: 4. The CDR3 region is CASSRTGPNQPQHF. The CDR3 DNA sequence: TGTGCCAGCAGTAGGACAGGCCCCAATCAGCCCCAGCATTTT.

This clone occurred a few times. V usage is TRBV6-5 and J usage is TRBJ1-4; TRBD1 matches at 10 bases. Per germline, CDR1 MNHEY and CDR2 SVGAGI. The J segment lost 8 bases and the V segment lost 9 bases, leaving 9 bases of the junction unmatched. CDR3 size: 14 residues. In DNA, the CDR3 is TGTGCCAGGGCCCCCGGGACAGGGGTAGAAAAACTGTTTTTT. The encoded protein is CARAPGTGVEKLFF.

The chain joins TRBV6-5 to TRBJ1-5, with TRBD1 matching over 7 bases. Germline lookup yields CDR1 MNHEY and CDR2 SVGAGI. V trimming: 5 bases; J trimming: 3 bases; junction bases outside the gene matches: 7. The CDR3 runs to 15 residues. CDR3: CASSPRTGLNQPQHF. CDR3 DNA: TGTGCCAGCAGTCCCCGGACAGGCCTCAATCAGCCCCAGCATTTT.

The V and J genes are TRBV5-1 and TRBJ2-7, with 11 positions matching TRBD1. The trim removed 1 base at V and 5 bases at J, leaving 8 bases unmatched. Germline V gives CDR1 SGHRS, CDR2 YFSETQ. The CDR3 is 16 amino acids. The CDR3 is CASSLLLGQGAHEQYF. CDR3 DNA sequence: TGCGCCAGCAGCTTGCTCTTAGGACAGGGGGCCCACGAGCAGTACTTC. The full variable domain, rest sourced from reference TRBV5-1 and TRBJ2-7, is KAGVTQTPRYLIKTRGQQVTLSCSPISGHRSVSWYQQTPGQGLQFLFEYFSETQRNKGNFPGRFSGRQFSNSRSEMNVSTLELGDSALYLCASSLLLGQGAHEQYFGPGTRLTVT.

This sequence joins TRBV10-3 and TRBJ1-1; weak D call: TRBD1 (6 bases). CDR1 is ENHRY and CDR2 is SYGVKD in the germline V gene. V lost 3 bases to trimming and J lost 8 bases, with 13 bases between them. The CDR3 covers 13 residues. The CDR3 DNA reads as TGTGCCATCAGTGACCCTGACAGGTCCGAAGCTTTCTTT. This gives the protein CAISDPDRSEAFF.

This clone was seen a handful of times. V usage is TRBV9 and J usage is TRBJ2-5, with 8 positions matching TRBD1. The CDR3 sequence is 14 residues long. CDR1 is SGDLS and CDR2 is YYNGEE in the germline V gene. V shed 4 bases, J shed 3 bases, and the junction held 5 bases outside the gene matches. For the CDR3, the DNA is TGTGCCAGCAGCCCCGGGGACAGGAAAGAGACCCAGTACTTC. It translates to CASSPGDRKETQYF.